Listed below are T cell receptor beta chains from one sample, sequenced in a study of CD8+ T cells in alopecia areata. Using immunoSEQ multiplex PCR, the repertoire was profiled, and TCRdb retains in-frame clones only, with some absent. The sample contains 200,000 to 250,000 clones, about 57% of which appear only once. The input for sequencing was CD4+ T cells sorted from blood, taken at week 4, from a patient treated with tofacitinib. The receptors stem from a human donor with alopecia areata. The conserved cysteine and the conserved F or W are not part of the CDR3 here.

V gene,CDR3 protein
TRBV30,AWSGGDRGYEQY
TRBV4-3,ASSLGTGELF
TRBV4-3,ASSQETGSGEH
TRBV30,AWSTTLIYGYT
TRBV9,ASSSYDRGYGYT
TRBV14,ASSQEIGGQGHETQY
TRBV7-2,ASSQTGWGTGELF
TRBV29-1,SVGLTVSTDTQY
TRBV29-1,SVTGSGGTDTQY
TRBV6-5,ASSNNRDRNYGYT
TRBV4-3,ASSQDGTVGTQY
TRBV6-1,ASSEEYIYGYT